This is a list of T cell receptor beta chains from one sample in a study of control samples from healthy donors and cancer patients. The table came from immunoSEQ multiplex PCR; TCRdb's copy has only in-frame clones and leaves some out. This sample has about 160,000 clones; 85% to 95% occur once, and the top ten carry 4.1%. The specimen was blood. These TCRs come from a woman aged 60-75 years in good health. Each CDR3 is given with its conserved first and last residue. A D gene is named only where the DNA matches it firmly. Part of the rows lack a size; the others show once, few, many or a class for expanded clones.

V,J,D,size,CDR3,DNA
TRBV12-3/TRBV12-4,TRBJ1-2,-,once,CASRGGFGYTF,TGTGCCAGCAGGGGCGGGTTTGGCTACACCTTC
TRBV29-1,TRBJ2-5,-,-,CSAGVGGATDF,TGCAGCGCGGGTGTAGGAGGGGCCACCGACTTC
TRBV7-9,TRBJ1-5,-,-,CASSLALQETNQPQHF,TGTGCCAGCAGCTTAGCTTTGCAGGAAACAAATCAGCCCCAGCATTTT
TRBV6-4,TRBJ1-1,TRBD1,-,CASSDSRGQGFCPEAFF,TGTGCCAGCAGTGACTCCCGGGGACAGGGTTTCTGCCCTGAAGCTTTCTTT
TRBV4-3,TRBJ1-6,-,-,CASSQDLGGGSPLHF,TGCGCCAGCAGCCAAGATCTGGGGGGGGGATCACCCCTCCACTTT
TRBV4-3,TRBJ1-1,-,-,CASSQAPGGNTEAFF,TGCGCCAGCAGCCAAGCGCCGGGGGGGAACACTGAAGCTTTCTTT
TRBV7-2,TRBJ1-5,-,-,CASSFQGGNQPQHF,TGTGCCAGCAGCTTTCAAGGGGGCAATCAGCCCCAGCATTTT
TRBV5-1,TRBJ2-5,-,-,CASSFKETQYF,TGCGCCAGCAGCTTCAAAGAGACCCAGTACTTC
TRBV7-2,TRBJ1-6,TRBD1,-,CASNLGQGYSPLHF,TGTGCCAGCAACCTAGGACAGGGGTATTCACCCCTCCACTTT
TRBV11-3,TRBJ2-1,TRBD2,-,CASTTGGAHNEQFF,TGTGCCAGCACCACGGGAGGGGCACACAATGAGCAGTTCTTC
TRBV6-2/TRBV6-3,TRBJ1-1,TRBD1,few,CASSGQEGWTEAFF,TGTGCCAGCAGTGGACAGGAGGGGTGGACTGAAGCTTTCTTT
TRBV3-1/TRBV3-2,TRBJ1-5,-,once,CASSQDLTRNQPQHF,TGTGCCAGCAGCCAAGATCTTACACGTAATCAGCCCCAGCATTTT
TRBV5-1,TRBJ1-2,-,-,CASSLAGEGPYGYTF,TGCGCCAGCAGCTTGGCCGGTGAAGGGCCCTATGGCTACACCTTC
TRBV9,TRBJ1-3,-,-,CASSGSGNTIYF,TGTGCCAGCAGCGGCTCTGGAAACACCATATATTTT
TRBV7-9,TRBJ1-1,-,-,CASSLGSFRATNTEAFF,TGTGCCAGCAGCTTGGGTTCCTTTAGGGCGACGAACACTGAAGCTTTCTTT
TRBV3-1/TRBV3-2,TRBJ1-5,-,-,CASSPTGGANQPQHF,TGTGCCAGCAGCCCGACCGGAGGGGCCAATCAGCCCCAGCATTTT
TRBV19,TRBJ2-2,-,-,CASTIDRRNTGELFF,TGTGCCAGTACCATAGACCGGCGGAACACCGGGGAGCTGTTTTTT
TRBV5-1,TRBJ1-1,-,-,CASSFFRGNTEAFF,TGCGCCAGCAGCTTTTTTAGGGGGAACACTGAAGCTTTCTTT
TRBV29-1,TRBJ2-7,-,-,CSADSSASAEQYF,TGCAGCGCGGACAGCTCAGCCTCAGCCGAGCAGTACTTC
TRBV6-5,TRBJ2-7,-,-,CASSYSGQGVYEQYF,TGTGCCAGCAGTTACTCAGGTCAAGGAGTCTACGAGCAGTACTTC
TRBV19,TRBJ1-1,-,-,CASSSRTALNTEAFF,TGTGCCAGTTCCTCAAGAACAGCTTTGAACACTGAAGCTTTCTTT
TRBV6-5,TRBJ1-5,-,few,CASRGGVGQPQHF,TGTGCCAGCAGGGGGGGTGTGGGTCAGCCCCAGCATTTT
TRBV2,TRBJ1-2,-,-,CASSDDRDYGYTF,TGTGCCAGCAGTGACGACCGCGACTATGGCTACACCTTC
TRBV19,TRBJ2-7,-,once,CASSIRGAGYEQYF,TGTGCCAGTAGTATAAGGGGGGCGGGCTACGAGCAGTACTTC
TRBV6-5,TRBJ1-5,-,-,CASSRRETQPQHF,TGTGCCAGCAGCCGACGGGAAACTCAGCCCCAGCATTTT
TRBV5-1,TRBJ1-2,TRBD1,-,CASSSGTVNYGYTF,TGCGCCAGCAGTTCCGGGACAGTTAACTATGGCTACACCTTC
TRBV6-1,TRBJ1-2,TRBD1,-,CASSETGTYGYTF,TGTGCCAGCAGTGAGACAGGGACCTATGGCTACACCTTC
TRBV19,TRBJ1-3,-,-,CASSPSTGQGYGNTIYF,TGTGCCAGTAGTCCTTCGACAGGCCAAGGGTACGGAAACACCATATATTTT
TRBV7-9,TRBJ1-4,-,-,CASSLGLTESVKLFF,TGTGCCAGCAGCTTGGGGCTGACGGAGTCGGTAAAACTGTTTTTT
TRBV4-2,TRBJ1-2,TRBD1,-,CASSQGDRDYGYTF,TGTGCCAGCAGCCAAGGAGACAGGGACTATGGCTACACCTTC
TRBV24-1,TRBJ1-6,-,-,CATETEYNSPLHF,TGTGCCACGGAGACAGAGTATAATTCACCCCTCCACTTT
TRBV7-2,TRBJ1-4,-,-,CASSERGVRKLFF,TGTGCCAGCAGCGAACGGGGGGTCCGAAAACTGTTTTTT
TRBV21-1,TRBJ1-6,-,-,CASSSRTVLLRLYYKSPLHF,TGTGCCAGCAGCAGTAGGACCGTCCTTTTACGCTTATACTATAAATCACCCCTCCACTTT
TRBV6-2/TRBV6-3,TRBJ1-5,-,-,CASSYSGRSQHF,TGTGCCAGCAGTTACTCGGGGAGGTCCCAGCATTTT
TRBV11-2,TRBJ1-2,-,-,CASSSPGSYGYTF,TGTGCCAGCAGCTCGCCCGGGAGCTATGGCTACACCTTC
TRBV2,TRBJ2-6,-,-,CASRTHRASGANVPTF,TGTGCCAGCAGAACCCACAGGGCTTCTGGGGCCAACGTCCCGACTTTC
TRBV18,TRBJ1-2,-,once,CATTGSRSYGYTF,TGTGCCACCACAGGCAGCCGCTCCTATGGCTACACCTTC
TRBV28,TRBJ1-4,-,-,CASSFTGSWETNEKLFF,TGTGCCAGCAGTTTCACGGGCAGCTGGGAAACTAATGAAAAACTGTTTTTT
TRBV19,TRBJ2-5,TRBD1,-,CASSTDREETQYF,TGTGCCAGTAGTACGGACAGGGAAGAGACCCAGTACTTC
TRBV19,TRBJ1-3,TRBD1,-,CASSLRTGGSSGNTIYF,TGTGCCAGTAGTCTGCGGACAGGGGGTTCCTCTGGAAACACCATATATTTT
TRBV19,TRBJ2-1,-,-,CASSIGPLNEQFF,TGTGCCAGTAGTATAGGCCCCCTCAATGAGCAGTTCTTC
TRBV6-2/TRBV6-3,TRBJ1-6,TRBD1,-,CASSYPRQGNSPLHF,TGTGCCAGCAGTTACCCCCGACAGGGAAATTCACCCCTCCACTTT
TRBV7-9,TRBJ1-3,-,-,CASSFIFYRGNTIYF,TGTGCCAGCAGCTTCATTTTCTACCGCGGAAACACCATATATTTT
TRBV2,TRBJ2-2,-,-,CASSDTSTGELFF,TGTGCCAGCAGTGACACGAGCACCGGGGAGCTGTTTTTT